This T cell receptor beta chain is drawn from a study of blood T cell repertoires in COVID-19. Study context: Spain, Italy and the United States supplied samples that represented acute and convalescent COVID-19. In each case, the material was cDNA or gDNA derived from T cells, B-cell-depleted T cells, or PBMCs.

This clone has only one observation. Authors' processing steps: Estimation of nucleated cell counts was performed using reference gene primer amplification. This table comes from immunoSEQ multiplex PCR, and its TCRdb copy is limited to in-frame clones, with some not included. D and trimming come from the DNA, and the V and J calls and clone size come from that table. Of about 44,000 clones listed, over 70% were seen once; the top ten hold roughly 1.4%. Trimming shortened V by 0 bases and J by 7 bases, and 13 bases separated the two germline ends. Germline values: CDR1 MGHRA, CDR2 YSYEKL. The CDR3 totals 15 residues.

The specimen was peripheral blood. The chain joins TRBV4-1 to TRBJ1-5; D is undetermined. This receptor was identified in a woman aged 40 to 50 with acute or convalescent COVID-19. The chain's CDR3 is CASSQDRTWSQPQHF. The DNA for the CDR3 is TGCGCCAGCAGCCAAGATAGAACCTGGAGCCAGCCCCAGCATTTT.